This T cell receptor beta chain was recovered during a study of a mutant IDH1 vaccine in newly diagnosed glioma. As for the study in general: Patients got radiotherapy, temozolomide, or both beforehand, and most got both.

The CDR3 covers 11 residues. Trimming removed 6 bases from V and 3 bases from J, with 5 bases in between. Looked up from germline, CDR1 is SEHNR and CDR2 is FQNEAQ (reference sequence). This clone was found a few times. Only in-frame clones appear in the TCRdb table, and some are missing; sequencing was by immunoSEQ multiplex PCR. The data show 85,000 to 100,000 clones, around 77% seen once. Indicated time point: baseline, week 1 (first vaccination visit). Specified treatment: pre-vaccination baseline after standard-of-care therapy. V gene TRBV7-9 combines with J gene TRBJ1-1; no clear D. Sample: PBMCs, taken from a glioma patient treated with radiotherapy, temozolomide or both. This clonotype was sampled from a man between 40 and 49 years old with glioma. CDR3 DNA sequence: TGTGCCAGCAGTTCAGACACTGAAGCTTTCTTT. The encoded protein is CASSSDTEAFF. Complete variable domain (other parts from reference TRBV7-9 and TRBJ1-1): DTGVSQNPRHKITKRGQNVTFRCDPISEHNRLYWYRQTLGQGPEFLTYFQNEAQLEKSRLLSDRFSAERPKGSFSTLEIQRTEQGDSAMYLCASSSDTEAFFGQGTRLTVV.